The rows below give T cell receptor beta chains drawn from one sample of a study of shared clonotypes between healthy human individuals. Only in-frame clones appear in the TCRdb table, and some are missing; sequencing was by immunoSEQ multiplex PCR. Of some 2,000,000 clones in the sample, approximately 96% were seen once. The sequenced sample consisted of naive CD4+ T cells sorted from blood. Every receptor here comes from a man aged 18 to 29 in good health. Both conserved end residues are part of each CDR3. The order of the fields is V gene, D gene, clone size, J gene, CDR3 protein, CDR3 DNA. D genes are given only for firm matches. Size tells how often a clone was seen (once, few, many) or the class of an expanded clone, and some rows leave it out.

V gene: TRBV7-8; D gene: TRBD2; clone size: .; J gene: TRBJ2-5; CDR3 protein: CASSLAASGSTKTQYF; CDR3 DNA: TGTGCCAGCAGCTTAGCAGCTAGCGGGAGTACGAAGACCCAGTACTTC
V gene: TRBV30; D gene: .; clone size: .; J gene: TRBJ2-3; CDR3 protein: CAWRAGLLSTDTQYF; CDR3 DNA: TGTGCCTGGAGGGCCGGGCTACTAAGCACAGATACGCAGTATTTT
V gene: TRBV19; D gene: TRBD1; clone size: once; J gene: TRBJ1-5; CDR3 protein: CASSAGTGVGQPQHF; CDR3 DNA: TGTGCCAGTAGCGCCGGGACAGGGGTAGGACAGCCCCAGCATTTT
V gene: TRBV9; D gene: .; clone size: .; J gene: TRBJ2-1; CDR3 protein: CASSVGGTDNEQFF; CDR3 DNA: TGTGCCAGCAGCGTAGGAGGGACGGACAATGAGCAGTTCTTC
V gene: TRBV9; D gene: .; clone size: .; J gene: TRBJ1-4; CDR3 protein: CASSIRGHTNEKLFF; CDR3 DNA: TGTGCCAGCAGCATCAGGGGTCACACCAATGAAAAACTGTTTTTT
V gene: TRBV27; D gene: .; clone size: .; J gene: TRBJ1-2; CDR3 protein: CASSLVAWNLSGYTF; CDR3 DNA: TGTGCCAGCAGTTTAGTCGCATGGAATCTTAGTGGCTACACCTTC
V gene: TRBV27; D gene: .; clone size: .; J gene: TRBJ2-7; CDR3 protein: CASRRGAVDYEQYF; CDR3 DNA: TGTGCCAGCCGCCGGGGGGCGGTGGACTACGAGCAGTACTTC
V gene: TRBV6-6; D gene: TRBD1; clone size: .; J gene: TRBJ1-2; CDR3 protein: CASSYAQGAHYGYTF; CDR3 DNA: TGTGCCAGCAGTTACGCACAGGGGGCACACTATGGCTACACCTTC
V gene: TRBV2; D gene: .; clone size: .; J gene: TRBJ2-1; CDR3 protein: CASSELSNEQFF; CDR3 DNA: TGTGCCAGCAGTGAACTCAGCAATGAGCAGTTCTTC
V gene: TRBV19; D gene: .; clone size: .; J gene: TRBJ1-2; CDR3 protein: CASSNRDLSYGYTF; CDR3 DNA: TGTGCCAGTAGTAACCGGGACCTATCGTATGGCTACACCTTC
V gene: TRBV10-3; D gene: .; clone size: .; J gene: TRBJ1-2; CDR3 protein: CAISEGGGLGYTF; CDR3 DNA: TGTGCCATCAGTGAAGGGGGGGGCCTTGGCTACACCTTC
V gene: TRBV5-1; D gene: TRBD1; clone size: .; J gene: TRBJ1-2; CDR3 protein: CASRDTTGKVDGYTF; CDR3 DNA: TGCGCCAGCAGGGACACGACAGGGAAAGTTGATGGCTACACCTTC
V gene: TRBV5-6; D gene: .; clone size: .; J gene: TRBJ1-2; CDR3 protein: CASSLSWERNYGYTF; CDR3 DNA: TGTGCCAGCAGCTTGTCCTGGGAGCGGAACTATGGCTACACCTTC
V gene: TRBV2; D gene: .; clone size: .; J gene: TRBJ2-7; CDR3 protein: CASSAREYEQYF; CDR3 DNA: TGTGCCAGCAGTGCACGGGAATACGAGCAGTACTTC
V gene: TRBV7-2; D gene: .; clone size: .; J gene: TRBJ1-5; CDR3 protein: CASSGGPSQPQHF; CDR3 DNA: TGTGCCAGCAGCGGGGGGCCGAGTCAGCCCCAGCATTTT
V gene: TRBV5-1; D gene: .; clone size: .; J gene: TRBJ2-2; CDR3 protein: CASRRGETPGTGELFF; CDR3 DNA: TGCGCCAGCAGAAGGGGTGAAACTCCGGGCACCGGGGAGCTGTTTTTT
V gene: TRBV10-3; D gene: .; clone size: .; J gene: TRBJ1-1; CDR3 protein: CAISPGENTEAFF; CDR3 DNA: TGTGCCATCAGTCCAGGGGAGAACACTGAAGCTTTCTTT
V gene: TRBV30; D gene: .; clone size: .; J gene: TRBJ1-3; CDR3 protein: CAWTPEVYSGNTIYF; CDR3 DNA: TGTGCCTGGACCCCGGAGGTATACTCTGGAAACACCATATATTTT
V gene: TRBV27; D gene: .; clone size: .; J gene: TRBJ1-5; CDR3 protein: CASSPSLSPNQPQHF; CDR3 DNA: TGTGCCAGCAGTCCCTCCCTGAGTCCCAATCAGCCCCAGCATTTT
V gene: TRBV27; D gene: .; clone size: .; J gene: TRBJ2-2; CDR3 protein: CASSLFGVPGELFF; CDR3 DNA: TGTGCCAGCAGTTTATTCGGGGTCCCCGGGGAGCTGTTTTTT
V gene: TRBV9; D gene: .; clone size: .; J gene: TRBJ1-2; CDR3 protein: CASSERPGPSGYTF; CDR3 DNA: TGTGCCAGCAGCGAGCGCCCGGGACCCTCTGGCTACACCTTC
V gene: TRBV4-1; D gene: .; clone size: .; J gene: TRBJ1-5; CDR3 protein: CASSQDPLRQVPHQPQHF; CDR3 DNA: TGCGCCAGCAGCCAAGATCCTTTGCGACAGGTTCCACATCAGCCCCAGCATTTT
V gene: TRBV5-1; D gene: TRBD1; clone size: .; J gene: TRBJ2-7; CDR3 protein: CASSKGQGGYEQYF; CDR3 DNA: TGCGCCAGCAGCAAAGGACAGGGAGGCTACGAGCAGTACTTC
V gene: TRBV4-2; D gene: TRBD1; clone size: .; J gene: TRBJ2-1; CDR3 protein: CASSHPGTVSSYNEQFF; CDR3 DNA: TGTGCCAGCAGCCACCCTGGGACAGTCTCGTCCTACAATGAGCAGTTCTTC
V gene: TRBV5-1; D gene: TRBD1; clone size: once; J gene: TRBJ1-3; CDR3 protein: CASSPAGQGGGNTIYF; CDR3 DNA: TGCGCCAGCAGCCCCGCAGGACAGGGTGGAGGAAACACCATATATTTT
V gene: TRBV10-2; D gene: .; clone size: .; J gene: TRBJ1-2; CDR3 protein: CATFREGSGYTF; CDR3 DNA: TGCGCCACCTTCAGGGAGGGGAGTGGCTACACCTTC
V gene: TRBV5-1; D gene: .; clone size: .; J gene: TRBJ2-4; CDR3 protein: CASSLGWQEDIQYF; CDR3 DNA: TGCGCCAGCAGCTTAGGGTGGCAGGAAGACATTCAGTACTTC
V gene: TRBV18; D gene: .; clone size: .; J gene: TRBJ2-7; CDR3 protein: CASSPRVQANYEQYF; CDR3 DNA: TGTGCCAGCTCACCGAGGGTACAGGCTAACTACGAGCAGTACTTC
V gene: TRBV29-1; D gene: TRBD1; clone size: .; J gene: TRBJ1-5; CDR3 protein: CSVAETGGDQPQHF; CDR3 DNA: TGCAGCGTTGCTGAGACAGGGGGGGATCAGCCCCAGCATTTT